Shown below are 27 T cell receptor beta chains from a single sample sequenced in a study of radiation and T cells in renal cell carcinoma (dated by TCRdb to 2018 to 2020). Library preparation used the immunoSEQ multiplex PCR assay. TCRdb took over this immuneACCESS table, retaining in-frame rearrangements with V and J assigned. Such tables are incomplete; in checked studies, under half of the missing clones stem from an unresolved V gene, and the remainder is unexplained. Counted in this sample were roughly 80,000 clones; roughly 80% of them appeared once. The ten top clones hold more than 2% of the sample. Per the publication, the time point label means: blood 4 weeks post-SBRT, at nephrectomy. The treatment or condition label on this specimen signifies: 15 Gy SBRT to primary tumor, nephrectomy 4 weeks later. The source material was blood, sampled from a patient whose treatment included radiotherapy and nephrectomy. These receptor sequences come from a woman aged 60-75 years with renal cell carcinoma.

This chain joins TRBV28 and TRBJ1-2; a possible D gene is TRBD1 (6 bases). Germline V CDR1 and CDR2: MDHEN, SYDVKM. CDR3 size: 11 residues. The germline V and J ends were trimmed by 9 bases and 2 bases, with 7 bases remaining between them. The CDR3 protein is CASGQNYGYTF. DNA of the CDR3: TGTGCCAGTGGACAGAACTATGGCTACACCTTC.

This clone was recorded once. This sequence joins TRBV28 and TRBJ1-5; 8 positions match TRBD1. The CDR3 consists of 16 residues. The germline gives CDR1 MDHEN, CDR2 SYDVKM. The trim removed 5 bases at V and 5 bases at J, leaving 11 bases unmatched. The CDR3 loop reads CASSGSRGQVDQPQHF. The CDR3 bases are TGTGCCAGCAGTGGCAGCAGGGGGCAGGTGGATCAGCCCCAGCATTTT.

The V and J genes are TRBV11-2 and TRBJ2-3, with 7 bases that match TRBD1. After removal of 8 bases from V and 0 bases from J, the junction contained 2 bases not matched to a gene. The length of the CDR3 is 13 residues. The germline CDR1 and CDR2 sequences are SGHAT and FQNNGV. The CDR3 reads CASGGQSTDTQYF. For the CDR3, the DNA is TGTGCCAGCGGGGGACAGAGCACAGATACGCAGTATTTT.

This clone was counted a few times. The rearrangement uses TRBV4-2 and TRBJ2-1; 8 positions agree with TRBD1. Looked up from germline, CDR1 is LGHNA and CDR2 is YNFKEQ. The CDR3 spans 17 residues. Germline trimming cut 7 bases from V and 6 bases from J; bases unmatched to any gene: 17. Written as DNA, the CDR3 is TGTGCCAGCACACCGACCGGAACAGGGGGGTATCGCAATGAGCAGTTCTTC. Translation gives CASTPTGTGGYRNEQFF.

In DNA, the CDR3 is TGTGCCAGCAGGCCCCCCGGGGGGGGCATACGGGGGCAGTTCTTC. It translates to CASRPPGGGIRGQFF. The V and J genes are TRBV6-1 and TRBJ2-1; TRBD2 matches at 8 bases. CDR1 is MNHNS and CDR2 is SASEGT in the germline V gene. The CDR3 is made up of 15 amino acids. J gave up 12 bases and V 6 bases, and 16 bases lay outside the gene matches.

The chain employs TRBV27 and TRBJ2-1; TRBD2 aligns across 7 bases. CDR3 length equals 15 residues. CDR1 MNHEY and CDR2 SMNVEV come from the germline V gene (reference sequence). V trimming: 6 bases; J trimming: 0 bases; junction bases outside the gene matches: 5. Here the CDR3 reads CASSLGGGSYNEQFF. In DNA, the CDR3 is TGTGCCAGCAGCCTGGGGGGGGGCTCCTACAATGAGCAGTTCTTC.

V usage is TRBV28 and J usage is TRBJ1-1; 9 bases match TRBD1. CDR1 is MDHEN and CDR2 is SYDVKM in the germline V gene. The CDR3 runs 19 residues. The V gene end was trimmed by 4 bases and the J gene end by 1 base; junction bases not matched to a gene: 16. The CDR3 protein is CASSSSPGTGIVRNTEAFF. CDR3 DNA: TGTGCCAGCAGTTCATCGCCCGGGACAGGGATTGTTAGGAACACTGAAGCTTTCTTT.

The J gene is TRBJ1-2, the V gene TRBV5-6; 10 positions match TRBD1. This CDR3 is 14 amino acids long. Germline V gene lookup returns CDR1 SGHDT and CDR2 YYEEEE. Trimming took 3 bases from V and 2 from J; bases not matched to a gene: 1. The CDR3 sequence: CASSWGQGNYGYTF. CDR3 bases: TGTGCCAGCAGCTGGGGACAGGGGAACTATGGCTACACCTTC.

This chain connects TRBV10-1 to TRBJ1-1; TRBD1 matches 7 bases. Trimming removed 3 bases from V and 2 bases from J; junction bases left unmatched: 6. Germline V gene sequence: CDR1 WNHNN, CDR2 SYGVQD (reference sequence). The CDR3 spans 15 residues. CDR3 residues: CASSDEGQDNTEAFF. The CDR3 DNA follows: TGCGCCAGCAGTGATGAAGGACAGGACAACACTGAAGCTTTCTTT.

The chain couples TRBV30 to TRBJ2-1; D remains ambiguous. CDR1 is GTSNPN and CDR2 is SVGIG in the germline V gene (reference sequence). The CDR3 runs 12 residues. V dropped 1 base and J dropped 9 bases, with 10 bases sitting between them. The CDR3: CAWSGSRSEQFF. In DNA form, the CDR3 reads TGTGCCTGGAGTGGATCCCGAAGTGAGCAGTTCTTC. The full variable domain, rest sourced from reference TRBV30 and TRBJ2-1, is SQTIHQWPATLVQPVGSPLSLECTVEGTSNPNLYWYRQAAGRGLQLLFYSVGIGQISSEVPQNLSASRPQDRQFILSSKKLLLSDSGFYLCAWSGSRSEQFFGPGTRLTVL.

The table lists this clone with a few counts. The V gene is TRBV19, the J gene TRBJ1-5, with D uncertain. The V and J ends lost 5 bases and 3 bases respectively, with 8 bases between them. Germline V gene lookup returns CDR1 LNHDA and CDR2 SQIVND (reference sequence). CDR3 length: 13 residues. CDR3 protein: CASSRVNNQPQHF. The CDR3 DNA is TGTGCCAGTAGTCGGGTCAACAATCAGCCCCAGCATTTT.

J is TRBJ1-1 and V is TRBV28, with D perhaps matching TRBD1 (5 bases). The germline V and J ends were trimmed by 3 bases and 3 bases, with 14 bases remaining between them. The CDR3 contains 15 residues. CDR1 is MDHEN, CDR2 SYDVKM, per germline. DNA of the CDR3: TGTGCCAGCAGTTTTCGGGCCCTGGGGGACACTGAAGCTTTCTTT. It yields the protein CASSFRALGDTEAFF.

The chain couples TRBV2 to TRBJ2-1; 8 nucleotides align to TRBD2. The CDR3 extends over 15 amino acids. CDR1 and CDR2 from the germline V gene are SNHLY and FYNNEI. Trimming at V came to 6 bases and at J to 0 bases, leaving 4 bases not matched to a gene. Here the CDR3 reads CASSAGLASYNEQFF. As DNA, the CDR3 is TGTGCCAGCAGCGCTGGACTAGCCTCCTACAATGAGCAGTTCTTC.

CDR3 region: CASSESPDRAKGYTF. DNA for the CDR3: TGTGCCAGCAGTGAATCCCCCGACAGGGCGAAGGGCTACACCTTC. The chain joins TRBV25-1 to TRBJ1-2, with 7 bases matching TRBD1. The trim removed 1 base at V and 8 bases at J, leaving 10 bases unmatched. This CDR3 is 15 amino acids long. Germline V gene sequence: CDR1 MGHDK, CDR2 SYGVNS.

The CDR3 protein is CASSSETGYNQPQHF. The CDR3 DNA follows: TGTGCCAGTAGTTCCGAGACAGGCTACAATCAGCCCCAGCATTTT. This chain uses TRBV19 with TRBJ1-5; maybe TRBD1 (6 bases). Trimming shortened V by 5 bases and J by 3 bases, and 14 bases separated the two germline ends. The CDR3 extends over 15 amino acids. From germline, CDR1 is LNHDA and CDR2 SQIVND (reference sequence). Drawing the rest from reference TRBV19 and TRBJ1-5, the complete variable domain is DGGITQSPKYLFRKEGQNVTLSCEQNLNHDAMYWYRQDPGQGLRLIYYSQIVNDFQKGDIAEGYSVSREKKESFPLTVTSAQKNPTAFYLCASSSETGYNQPQHFGDGTRLSIL.

The genes are TRBV7-9 and TRBJ1-5; 9 bases agree with TRBD1. Germline loops: CDR1 SEHNR, CDR2 FQNEAQ (reference sequence). V gave up 3 bases and J gave up 8 bases; unmatched junction bases: 2. The CDR3 contains 13 residues. CDR3 protein: CASSFDRGEPQHF. For the CDR3, the DNA is TGTGCCAGCAGCTTCGACAGGGGGGAGCCCCAGCATTTT. Drawing the rest from reference TRBV7-9 and TRBJ1-5, the complete variable domain is DTGVSQNPRHKITKRGQNVTFRCDPISEHNRLYWYRQTLGQGPEFLTYFQNEAQLEKSRLLSDRFSAERPKGSFSTLEIQRTEQGDSAMYLCASSFDRGEPQHFGDGTRLSIL.

The genes are TRBV28 and TRBJ2-1; 11 nucleotides line up with TRBD2. Germline V gene sequence: CDR1 MDHEN, CDR2 SYDVKM. This CDR3 is 15 amino acids long. V was pared by 3 bases and J by 6 bases, with 4 bases of the junction left unmatched. The CDR3 is CASSFGSGRANEQFF. The CDR3 DNA sequence: TGTGCCAGCAGTTTTGGTAGCGGGAGGGCCAATGAGCAGTTCTTC.

This clone was observed a few times. This chain links TRBV2 with TRBJ1-2; 7 nucleotides agree with TRBD1. This CDR3 has 14 amino acids. The germline V gene encodes CDR1 SNHLY and CDR2 FYNNEI. The junction had 3 bases not matched to a gene; V was cut back by 5 bases and J by 0 bases. CDR3 in DNA: TGTGCCAGCAGTCTGGACAGGACTAACTATGGCTACACCTTC. Translating gives CASSLDRTNYGYTF.

This clone was observed a few times. Additional DNA sequences in this sample encode the identical CDR3. The rearrangement uses TRBV2 and TRBJ1-1; perhaps TRBD1 as D (5 bases). This CDR3 is 13 amino acids long. Trimming stripped 6 bases from V and 4 bases from J, with 12 bases between. Germline loops: CDR1 SNHLY, CDR2 FYNNEI. The CDR3 loop is CASSVGGSTEAFF. CDR3 bases: TGTGCCAGCAGCGTCGGGGGGAGCACTGAAGCTTTCTTT.

This chain uses TRBV7-9 with TRBJ2-3, with D possibly TRBD1 on 6 matching bases. CDR3 length: 16 residues. Germline values: CDR1 SEHNR, CDR2 FQNEAQ (reference sequence). The V end lost 2 bases, the J end lost 4 bases, and 16 bases lay between the germline ends. The CDR3 region is CASSLSIKGVADTQYF. In DNA form, the CDR3 reads TGTGCCAGCAGCTTATCGATTAAGGGGGTGGCAGATACGCAGTATTTT.

The chain couples TRBV11-2 to TRBJ1-1; D is perhaps TRBD1 (5 bases). The CDR3 contains 16 residues. Trimming pared 5 bases from V and 3 bases from J, leaving 19 bases between. Germline V gives CDR1 SGHAT, CDR2 FQNNGV. The DNA for the CDR3 is TGTGCCAGCAGCCCCTCCCGCGGGGGGTGGTACACTGAAGCTTTCTTT. Its protein product is CASSPSRGGWYTEAFF. Complete variable domain (other parts from reference TRBV11-2 and TRBJ1-1): EAGVAQSPRYKIIEKRQSVAFWCNPISGHATLYWYQQILGQGPKLLIQFQNNGVVDDSQLPKDRFSAERLKGVDSTLKIQPAKLEDSAVYLCASSPSRGGWYTEAFFGQGTRLTVV.

The gene calls are TRBV6-6 and TRBJ1-4, with TRBD1 matching 7 bases. The J segment lost 4 bases and the V segment lost 5 bases, leaving 4 bases of the junction unmatched. Germline assignment: CDR1 MNHNY and CDR2 SVGAGI (reference sequence). The CDR3 covers 14 residues. Here the CDR3 reads CASSRRGSNEKLFF. As DNA, the CDR3 is TGTGCCAGCAGTCGCAGGGGGAGTAATGAAAAACTGTTTTTT.

The chain combines TRBV5-1 with TRBJ2-3; possibly TRBD1 or TRBD2 for D (5 bases each). Between the trimmed V and J ends, which lost 0 bases and 0 bases, there was a span of 8 bases. Germline V gene sequence: CDR1 SGHRS, CDR2 YFSETQ. The CDR3 totals 15 residues. The DNA for the CDR3 is TGCGCCAGCAGCTTGGACGGGACCAGCACAGATACGCAGTATTTT. Translated: CASSLDGTSTDTQYF.

V is TRBV25-1 and J is TRBJ2-2; D gene ambiguous. The CDR3 covers 14 residues. In germline, CDR1 is MGHDK, CDR2 SYGVNS. V gave up 1 base and J gave up 5 bases, with 8 bases separating them. The chain's CDR3 is CASSEFASTGELFF. CDR3 sequence (DNA): TGTGCCAGCAGTGAATTTGCGTCGACCGGGGAGCTGTTTTTT.

This chain connects TRBV5-6 to TRBJ2-7; tentatively, D is TRBD1 (5 bases). V gave up 4 bases and J gave up 5 bases, with 28 bases separating them. The V gene's germline CDR1 is SGHDT and CDR2 YYEEEE. The CDR3 has 18 residues. The CDR3 sequence is CASSLGPQAWQGSDEQYF. In DNA, the CDR3 is TGTGCCAGCAGCCTGGGTCCCCAGGCCTGGCAGGGTTCAGACGAGCAGTACTTC.

The CDR3 DNA reads as TGTGCCAGCAGCTTGGGTACAGGGAGAGGGAATGAGCAGTTCTTC. Protein sequence: CASSLGTGRGNEQFF. This sequence joins TRBV11-2 and TRBJ2-1; D is possibly TRBD1 (6 bases). Germline V gives CDR1 SGHAT, CDR2 FQNNGV. The ends were cut back, 3 bases at V and 7 bases at J, with 16 bases in the middle. The CDR3 spans 15 residues.

This clone has more than one count but fewer than ten. This chain joins TRBV2 and TRBJ2-4; 11 bases line up with TRBD1. Germline V CDR1 and CDR2: SNHLY, FYNNEI. The CDR3 covers 16 residues. V lost 5 bases and J lost 3; bases outside the gene matches: 6. Here the CDR3 reads CASSPGQGAGKNIQYF. DNA for the CDR3: TGTGCCAGCAGTCCCGGACAGGGGGCAGGCAAAAACATTCAGTACTTC.